This entry lists 18 T cell receptor beta chains sequenced from one sample in a study of T cell changes during pregnancy in multiple sclerosis. Profiled with immunoSEQ multiplex PCR; TCRdb holds only in-frame clones, not every one. Of around 92,000 clones detected, approximately 92% appear once; the ten largest clones hold 4.3%. The specimen was peripheral blood, collected in the first trimester of pregnancy. Receptors originate from a female donor with multiple sclerosis, enrolled in a pregnancy study.

Here the CDR3 DNA reads TGTGCCAGCAGTTCTACTCAGGGGATTCGGTCACCCCTCCACTTT. Its translation: CASSSTQGIRSPLHF. The V and J genes are TRBV27 and TRBJ1-6; D is perhaps TRBD1 (6 bases). Per germline, CDR1 MNHEY and CDR2 SMNVEV (reference sequence). The CDR3 contains 15 residues. V was pared by 4 bases and J by 10 bases, with 17 bases between.

V is TRBV6-5 and J is TRBJ1-2; D perhaps matches TRBD1 (5 bases). Trimming removed 6 bases at V and 7 bases at J, with 15 bases between. Germline V gene sequence: CDR1 MNHEY, CDR2 SVGAGI. The CDR3 loop spans 13 amino acids. The CDR3 DNA sequence: TGTGCCAGCAGCCCGACAGCCCCTAGTGGCTACACCTTC. Its protein is CASSPTAPSGYTF.

The count of this clone is one. V and J are TRBV6-1 and TRBJ2-2, with TRBD2 matching over 11 bases. Germline lookup yields CDR1 MNHNS and CDR2 SASEGT. V was pared by 2 bases and J by 4 bases, with 0 bases of the junction left unmatched. The CDR3 loop spans 15 amino acids. The CDR3 here is CASSELAGGTGELFF. The CDR3 nucleotides read TGTGCCAGCAGTGAACTAGCGGGGGGCACCGGGGAGCTGTTTTTT.

This rearrangement joins TRBV6-4 to TRBJ1-3, with TRBD1 matching over 7 bases. This CDR3 contains 14 residues. The V and J ends lost 8 bases and 11 bases, in that order; junction bases with no gene match: 15. Looked up from germline, CDR1 is MRHNA and CDR2 is SNTAGT. Here the CDR3 DNA reads TGTGCCAGCCGGGTGGACGGACAGGTTGGCCCCATATATTTT. Translation: CASRVDGQVGPIYF.

The chain recombines TRBV9 with TRBJ2-5; 7 bases are shared with TRBD1. This CDR3 contains 13 residues. V lost 3 bases and J lost 5; bases outside the gene matches: 4. Germline V lookup: CDR1 SGDLS, CDR2 YYNGEE. The CDR3 protein is CASSGQGFETQYF. CDR3 coding DNA: TGTGCCAGCAGCGGACAGGGATTTGAGACCCAGTACTTC.

This clone was observed a handful of times. The genes are TRBV29-1 and TRBJ1-1, with no clear D. CDR3 length: 8 residues. Germline V gene sequence: CDR1 SQVTM, CDR2 ANQGSEA. Trimming pared 8 bases from V and 11 bases from J, leaving 9 bases between. DNA of the CDR3: TGCAGCACCCCGGAGGCTTTCTTT. Protein: CSTPEAFF.

This CDR3 reads CASSDEPPYNEQFF. CDR3 nucleotides: TGTGCCAGCAGTGATGAGCCACCCTACAATGAGCAGTTCTTC. The rearrangement uses TRBV2 and TRBJ2-1; D uncertain. The CDR3 is 14 amino acids. CDR1 SNHLY and CDR2 FYNNEI come from the germline V gene. Trimming left V 3 bases short and J 2 bases short, with 8 bases between. Full variable domain (missing parts from reference TRBV2 and TRBJ2-1): EPEVTQTPSHQVTQMGQEVILRCVPISNHLYFYWYRQILGQKVEFLVSFYNNEISEKSEIFDDQFSVERPDGSNFTLKIRSTKLEDSAMYFCASSDEPPYNEQFFGPGTRLTVL.

CDR3 sequence: CASSRYIGANYEQYF. The CDR3 DNA reads as TGTGCCAGCAGTCGGTATATAGGGGCCAACTACGAGCAGTACTTC. V and J are TRBV27 and TRBJ2-7, with D perhaps matching TRBD1 (5 bases). CDR1 and CDR2 from the germline V gene are MNHEY and SMNVEV (reference sequence). The CDR3 has 15 residues. Between the trimmed V and J ends, which lost 5 bases and 3 bases, there was a span of 17 bases.

The chain combines TRBV19 with TRBJ2-1; 7 bases match TRBD1. The V gene end was trimmed by 3 bases and the J gene end by 4 bases; junction bases not matched to a gene: 6. There are 15 residues in the CDR3. Germline V gene data show CDR1 as LNHDA and CDR2 as SQIVND (reference sequence). Here the CDR3 reads CASSIIGDSYNEQFF. In DNA, the CDR3 is TGTGCCAGTAGTATCATTGGGGACAGTTACAATGAGCAGTTCTTC.

This chain uses TRBV7-3 with TRBJ2-1, with 11 bases matching TRBD2. The J segment lost 7 bases and the V segment lost 0 bases, leaving 5 bases of the junction unmatched. Germline V gene data show CDR1 as SGHTA and CDR2 as FQGTGA. The CDR3 loop spans 16 amino acids. CDR3 DNA: TGTGCCAGCAGCTTAACTAGCGGGGGGGCTTCAAATGAGCAGTTCTTC. Its protein is CASSLTSGGASNEQFF.

V usage is TRBV10-1 and J usage is TRBJ2-3; the match to TRBD2 covers 10 bases. Germline assignment: CDR1 WNHNN and CDR2 SYGVQD (reference sequence). J gave up 4 bases and V 4 bases, and 2 bases lay outside the gene matches. This CDR3 has 14 residues. The CDR3 spells CASSASGGADTQYF. In nucleotides, the CDR3 is TGCGCCAGCAGTGCCAGCGGGGGGGCAGATACGCAGTATTTT.

The J gene is TRBJ1-2, the V gene TRBV5-5; 8 bases map to TRBD1. V was pared by 4 bases and J by 6 bases, with 11 bases of the junction left unmatched. The length of the CDR3 is 15 residues. Germline V gene lookup returns CDR1 SGHKS and CDR2 YYEKEE (reference sequence). This CDR3 reads CASSQPDRGVDGYTF. As DNA, the CDR3 is TGTGCCAGCAGCCAACCCGACAGGGGAGTAGATGGCTACACCTTC.

The chain combines TRBV15 with TRBJ2-3; 9 nucleotides align to TRBD2. J gave up 1 base and V 0 bases, and 5 bases lay outside the gene matches. Germline values: CDR1 LNHNV, CDR2 YYDKDF (reference sequence). This CDR3 has 17 residues. CDR3 loop: CATSRDLERGGTDTQYF. CDR3 nucleotides: TGTGCCACCAGCAGAGATTTAGAGCGGGGGGGCACAGATACGCAGTATTTT.

V usage is TRBV5-4 and J usage is TRBJ1-2; tentatively, D is TRBD1 (5 bases). The CDR3 has 13 amino acids. V dropped 6 bases and J dropped 2 bases, with 11 bases sitting between them. Germline CDR1 is SGHNT and CDR2 is YYREEE (reference sequence). The CDR3 spells CASKDRHNYGYTF. CDR3 sequence (DNA): TGTGCCAGCAAAGACAGACACAACTATGGCTACACCTTC.

The rearrangement uses TRBV5-1 and TRBJ2-5; D not resolved. Trimming left V 2 bases short and J 8 bases short, with 7 bases between. The CDR3 consists of 11 residues. CDR1 and CDR2 (germline): SGHRS, YFSETQ. The CDR3 sequence: CASSLASTQYF. DNA of the CDR3: TGCGCCAGCAGCTTAGCCTCCACCCAGTACTTC.

V is TRBV5-6 and J is TRBJ2-1; D remains unclear. Trimming removed 1 base from V and 0 bases from J, with 8 bases in between. CDR1 is SGHDT, CDR2 YYEEEE, per germline. The CDR3 is 15 residues long. The CDR3 reads CASSLWQSSYNEQFF. In nucleotides, the CDR3 is TGTGCCAGCAGCTTGTGGCAAAGCTCCTACAATGAGCAGTTCTTC.

The chain couples TRBV28 to TRBJ1-6, with a weak D call TRBD1 (5 bases). CDR1 and CDR2 (germline): MDHEN, SYDVKM. This CDR3 comprises 15 residues. V was trimmed by 2 bases and J by 10 bases, leaving 15 bases between them. The CDR3 DNA sequence: TGTGCCAGCAGTTTACAGGGAGGTACTGTGTCACCCCTCCACTTT. As protein: CASSLQGGTVSPLHF.

CDR3 region: CASSSRQGNYGYTF. The CDR3 DNA follows: TGTGCCAGCAGCTCCAGACAGGGAAACTATGGCTACACCTTC. The chain combines TRBV5-4 with TRBJ1-2, with 7 positions matching TRBD1. The CDR3 length is 14 residues. The germline V gene encodes CDR1 SGHNT and CDR2 YYREEE (reference sequence). Unmatched junction bases numbered 4, after V lost 3 bases and J lost 2 bases.